A selection of T cell receptor beta chains follows, all from one sample in a study of cytomegalovirus exposure and HLA in healthy donors. Assay: immunoSEQ multiplex PCR; the TCRdb copy retains only in-frame clones and omits some. The ten top clones account for roughly 0.8%, within a sample of 70,000 or so clones. The sample comprised PBMCs. The receptor source for this set is a boy aged 5 to 17 in good health and CMV-seronegative. Each CDR3 is given with its conserved first and last residue. A D gene is named only where the DNA matches it firmly.

V gene	J gene	D gene	CDR3 protein	CDR3 DNA
TRBV27	TRBJ1-5	TRBD1	CASSDRGRQPQHF	TGTGCCAGCAGCGACAGGGGACGACAGCCCCAGCATTTT
TRBV6-4	TRBJ1-4	TRBD1	CASSDPGQGCNEKLFF	TGTGCCAGCAGTGACCCTGGACAGGGATGCAATGAAAAACTGTTTTTT
TRBV14	TRBJ2-3	TRBD2	CASSQDLAGGPWGTDTQYF	TGTGCCAGCAGCCAAGATTTAGCGGGAGGGCCATGGGGCACAGATACGCAGTATTTT
TRBV2	TRBJ1-5	-	CASSEDLNQPQHF	TGTGCCAGCAGTGAGGACTTGAATCAGCCCCAGCATTTT
TRBV4-3	TRBJ2-7	-	CASSQDREGHYEQYF	TGCGCCAGCAGCCAAGATCGAGAGGGTCACTACGAGCAGTACTTC
TRBV18	TRBJ1-2	-	CASSPGSSYGYTF	TGTGCCAGCTCACCGGGCAGTTCCTATGGCTACACCTTC
TRBV9	TRBJ1-4	TRBD1	CASSVRTGVDEKLFF	TGTGCCAGCAGCGTACGGACAGGGGTGGATGAAAAACTGTTTTTT
TRBV18	TRBJ1-4	-	CASSSQEAVGEKLFF	TGTGCCAGCTCATCACAGGAGGCAGTGGGTGAAAAACTGTTTTTT
TRBV30	TRBJ1-2	TRBD1	CAWRATGRRLYGYTF	TGTGCCTGGAGGGCGACAGGGCGAAGGCTTTATGGCTACACCTTC
TRBV9	TRBJ2-5	-	CASSVVPFAGSGEETQYF	TGTGCCAGCAGCGTAGTGCCCTTCGCGGGGTCCGGGGAAGAGACCCAGTACTTC
TRBV30	TRBJ2-5	TRBD1	CAWSNRGQETQYF	TGTGCCTGGTCCAACAGGGGCCAAGAGACCCAGTACTTC
TRBV4-3	TRBJ2-2	-	CASSQDQPGGETGELFF	TGCGCCAGCAGCCAAGACCAGCCGGGGGGCGAAACCGGGGAGCTGTTTTTT
TRBV5-1	TRBJ1-1	TRBD1	CASSLTSTGITEAFF	TGCGCCAGCAGCTTGACTTCGACAGGGATCACTGAAGCTTTCTTT
TRBV14	TRBJ2-3	TRBD2	CASRAGTSGHTDTQYF	TGTGCCAGCAGGGCCGGGACTAGCGGACACACAGATACGCAGTATTTT
TRBV14	TRBJ2-1	TRBD2	CASSQGLAGTYNEQFF	TGTGCCAGCAGCCAAGGACTAGCGGGAACCTACAATGAGCAGTTCTTC
TRBV19	TRBJ1-2	-	CASSTTNYGYTF	TGTGCCAGTAGTACCACTAACTATGGCTACACCTTC
TRBV5-1	TRBJ2-7	TRBD2	CASSLALGGSNEQYF	TGCGCCAGCAGCTTGGCCCTCGGGGGGAGCAACGAGCAGTACTTC
TRBV9	TRBJ1-2	-	CASSATTGDGYTF	TGTGCCAGCAGCGCAACGACGGGAGATGGCTACACCTTC
TRBV5-6	TRBJ1-2	-	CASSVEQSYTF	TGTGCCAGCAGCGTAGAACAGAGTTACACCTTC
TRBV7-6	TRBJ1-1	TRBD1	CASSLGQGVTYTEAFF	TGTGCCAGCAGCTTAGGACAGGGGGTTACCTACACTGAAGCTTTCTTT
TRBV9	TRBJ2-5	TRBD2	CASSVGLAEETQYF	TGTGCCAGCAGCGTAGGTCTAGCGGAAGAGACCCAGTACTTC
TRBV27	TRBJ2-2	-	CASSVTGEGAGAGELFF	TGTGCCAGCAGTGTGACAGGGGAGGGGGCAGGGGCCGGGGAGCTGTTTTTT
TRBV15	TRBJ2-7	TRBD2	CATRGPWTSGAYEQYF	TGTGCCACCAGGGGCCCGTGGACTAGCGGAGCCTACGAGCAGTACTTC
TRBV4-1	TRBJ1-5	-	CASSQGQEDQPQHF	TGCGCCAGCAGCCAAGGACAGGAAGATCAGCCCCAGCATTTT
TRBV10-2	TRBJ1-2	-	CASSGHIDTYYGYTF	TGCGCCAGCAGTGGACACATCGACACCTACTATGGCTACACCTTC
TRBV27	TRBJ2-2	-	CASQDFLGTGELFF	TGTGCCAGCCAGGACTTCTTAGGGACCGGGGAGCTGTTTTTT
TRBV4-2	TRBJ2-4	-	CASSQDVMSRGKENIQYF	TGTGCCAGCAGCCAAGATGTTATGTCCAGGGGAAAAGAAAACATTCAGTACTTC
TRBV18	TRBJ1-3	-	CASRGITSGNTIYF	TGTGCCAGCCGAGGGATCACCTCTGGAAACACCATATATTTT
TRBV7-9	TRBJ1-2	TRBD1	CASSLIPGQGAIGYTF	TGTGCCAGCAGCTTAATTCCGGGACAGGGGGCTATAGGCTACACCTTC
TRBV19	TRBJ1-1	TRBD1	CASSALTGERTEAFF	TGTGCCAGTAGTGCCTTAACAGGGGAGCGCACTGAAGCTTTCTTT
TRBV10-3	TRBJ2-7	-	CATQDGGNEQYF	TGTGCCACACAGGACGGTGGGAACGAGCAGTACTTC
TRBV12-5	TRBJ1-6	-	CASGLVPPRGSPLHF	TGTGCTAGTGGTTTGGTACCCCCCAGGGGTTCACCCCTCCACTTT
TRBV11-3	TRBJ2-1	-	CASSIFSNEQFF	TGTGCCAGCAGCATCTTCAGCAATGAGCAGTTCTTC
TRBV4-1	TRBJ1-4	-	CASSPEPGFRGPNEKLFF	TGCGCCAGCAGCCCAGAACCTGGGTTCAGGGGACCTAATGAAAAACTGTTTTTT
TRBV5-6	TRBJ2-2	-	CASSFGTGWVTGELFF	TGTGCCAGCAGCTTTGGTACAGGGTGGGTCACCGGGGAGCTGTTTTTT
TRBV30	TRBJ2-7	TRBD1	CAGGTGALSSYEQYF	TGTGCCGGGGGGACAGGGGCCCTAAGCTCCTACGAGCAGTACTTC
TRBV11-2	TRBJ1-2	-	CASSPSRAGHYGYTF	TGTGCCAGCAGCCCTAGTCGGGCGGGGCATTATGGCTACACCTTC
TRBV30	TRBJ1-5	-	CAWSVLAGAGQPQHF	TGTGCCTGGAGTGTATTAGCAGGGGCAGGTCAGCCCCAGCATTTT
TRBV7-9	TRBJ1-2	-	CASSLGEPYGYTF	TGTGCCAGCAGCTTAGGGGAGCCCTATGGCTACACCTTC
TRBV4-1	TRBJ2-1	TRBD1	CASSQSGGLVF	TGCGCCAGCAGCCAATCAGGGGGTTTGGTCTTC
TRBV7-2	TRBJ2-5	TRBD1	CASSLDRGYRETQYF	TGTGCCAGCAGTCTCGACAGGGGGTATCGAGAGACCCAGTACTTC
TRBV5-1	TRBJ2-5	-	CASSLVTGGVVETQYF	TGCGCCAGCAGCTTGGTTACCGGCGGGGTGGTAGAGACCCAGTACTTC
TRBV30	TRBJ2-7	-	CAWTLRRQVPAYEQYF	TGTGCCTGGACCCTAAGGAGGCAGGTCCCCGCCTACGAGCAGTACTTC
TRBV7-2	TRBJ2-1	TRBD1	CASSPRDSTYNEQFF	TGTGCCAGCAGCCCCCGGGACAGTACTTACAATGAGCAGTTCTTC
TRBV11-2	TRBJ2-7	-	CASTPFEGAYEQYF	TGTGCCAGCACCCCCTTTGAAGGGGCCTACGAGCAGTACTTC
TRBV6-5	TRBJ2-7	-	CASSSDNLGGEQYF	TGTGCCAGCAGCTCCGACAACTTGGGGGGCGAGCAGTACTTC
TRBV18	TRBJ2-3	-	CASSPPHPGIDTQYF	TGTGCCAGCTCACCACCACACCCGGGGATAGATACGCAGTATTTT
TRBV5-1	TRBJ1-1	-	CDSSLQGFGEAFF	TGCGACAGCAGCTTACAGGGCTTTGGTGAAGCTTTCTTT
TRBV19	TRBJ1-1	-	CASSTGTRGNTEAFF	TGTGCCAGTAGTACTGGGACTCGAGGGAACACTGAAGCTTTCTTT
TRBV11-2	TRBJ2-7	-	CASSPGGTAYEQYF	TGTGCCAGCAGCCCAGGAGGGACCGCCTACGAGCAGTACTTC
TRBV4-2	TRBJ2-1	TRBD2	CASSQTGLANNEQFF	TGTGCCAGCAGCCAAACGGGACTAGCGAACAATGAGCAGTTCTTC
TRBV19	TRBJ1-1	TRBD1	CASSIPDRAYEAFF	TGTGCCAGTAGTATCCCGGACAGGGCCTATGAAGCTTTCTTT
TRBV29-1	TRBJ2-7	TRBD1	CSVEDIIGQGDHEQYF	TGCAGCGTTGAAGATATAATCGGACAGGGGGACCACGAGCAGTACTTC
TRBV11-2	TRBJ2-7	TRBD1	CASSPYPGTGGPHEQYF	TGTGCCAGCAGCCCCTACCCCGGGACAGGGGGCCCCCACGAGCAGTACTTC
TRBV7-9	TRBJ2-5	TRBD2	CASSLRTSGGARETQYF	TGTGCCAGCAGCTTGAGGACTAGCGGGGGGGCAAGGGAGACCCAGTACTTC
TRBV18	TRBJ1-1	TRBD1	CASSPQGAEAFF	TGTGCCAGCTCACCCCAGGGGGCTGAAGCTTTCTTT
TRBV5-1	TRBJ1-2	-	CASSRKGGMDGYTF	TGCGCCAGCAGTCGAAAGGGAGGAATGGATGGCTACACCTTC
TRBV5-1	TRBJ1-1	TRBD1	CASSLVVGQQVPEAFF	TGCGCCAGCAGCTTGGTCGTGGGACAGCAAGTCCCTGAAGCTTTCTTT
TRBV6-1	TRBJ2-1	TRBD2	CASSEEGRGAYNEQFF	TGTGCCAGCAGTGAAGAGGGACGGGGGGCCTACAATGAGCAGTTCTTC